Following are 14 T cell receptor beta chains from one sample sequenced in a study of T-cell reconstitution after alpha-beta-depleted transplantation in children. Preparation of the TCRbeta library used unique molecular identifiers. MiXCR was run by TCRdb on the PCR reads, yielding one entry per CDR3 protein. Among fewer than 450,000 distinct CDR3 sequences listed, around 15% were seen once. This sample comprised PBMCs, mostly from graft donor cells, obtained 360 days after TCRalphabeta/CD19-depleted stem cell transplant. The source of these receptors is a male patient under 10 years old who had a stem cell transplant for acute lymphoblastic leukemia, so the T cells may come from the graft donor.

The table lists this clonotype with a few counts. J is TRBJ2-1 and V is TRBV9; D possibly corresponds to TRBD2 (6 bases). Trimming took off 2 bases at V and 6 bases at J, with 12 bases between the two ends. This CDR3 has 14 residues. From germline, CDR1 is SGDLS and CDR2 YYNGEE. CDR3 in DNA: TGTGCCAGCAGCGTTGGAGGGATGGTCAATGAGCAGTTCTTC. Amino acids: CASSVGGMVNEQFF.

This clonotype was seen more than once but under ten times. The chain's CDR3 is CASSVGGAREQYF. CDR3 in DNA: TGTGCCAGCAGCGTGGGAGGGGCAAGGGAGCAGTACTTC. The chain carries TRBV9 and TRBJ2-7; TRBD2 matches at 7 bases. The junction had 6 bases not matched to a gene; V was cut back by 2 bases and J by 7 bases. Per the germline V gene, CDR1 is SGDLS and CDR2 is YYNGEE. This CDR3 has 13 residues.

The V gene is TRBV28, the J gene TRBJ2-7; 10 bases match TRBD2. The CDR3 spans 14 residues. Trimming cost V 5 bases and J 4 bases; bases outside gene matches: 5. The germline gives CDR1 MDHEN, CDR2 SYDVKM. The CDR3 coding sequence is TGTGCCAGCAGTCCCGGGACTAGCGAGTACGAGCAGTACTTC. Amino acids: CASSPGTSEYEQYF.

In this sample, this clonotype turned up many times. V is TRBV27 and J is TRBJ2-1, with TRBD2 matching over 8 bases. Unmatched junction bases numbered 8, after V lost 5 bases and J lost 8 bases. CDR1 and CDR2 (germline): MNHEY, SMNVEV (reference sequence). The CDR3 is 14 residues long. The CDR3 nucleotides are TGTGCCAGCAGTATACCGTTGCGGGGGGATGAGCAGTTCTTC. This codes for CASSIPLRGDEQFF.

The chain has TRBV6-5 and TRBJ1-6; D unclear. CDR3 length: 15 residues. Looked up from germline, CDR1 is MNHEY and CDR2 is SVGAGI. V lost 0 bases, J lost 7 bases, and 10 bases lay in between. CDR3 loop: CASSYSSRINSPLHF. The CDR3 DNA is TGTGCCAGCAGTTACTCGTCCCGCATCAATTCACCCCTCCACTTT.

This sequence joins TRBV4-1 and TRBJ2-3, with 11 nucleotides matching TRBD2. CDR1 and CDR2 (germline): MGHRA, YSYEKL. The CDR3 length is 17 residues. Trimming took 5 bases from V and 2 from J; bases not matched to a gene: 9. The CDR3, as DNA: TGCGCCAGCAGCGCCCGACGACTAGCGGGGATCACAGATACGCAGTATTTT. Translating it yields CASSARRLAGITDTQYF.

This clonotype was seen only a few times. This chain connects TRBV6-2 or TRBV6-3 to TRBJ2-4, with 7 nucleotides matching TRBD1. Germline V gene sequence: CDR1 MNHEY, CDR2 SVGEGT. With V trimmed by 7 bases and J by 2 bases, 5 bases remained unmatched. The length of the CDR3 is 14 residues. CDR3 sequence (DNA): TGTGCCAGCAATCCGGGACAGACCAAAAACATTCAGTACTTC. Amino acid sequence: CASNPGQTKNIQYF.

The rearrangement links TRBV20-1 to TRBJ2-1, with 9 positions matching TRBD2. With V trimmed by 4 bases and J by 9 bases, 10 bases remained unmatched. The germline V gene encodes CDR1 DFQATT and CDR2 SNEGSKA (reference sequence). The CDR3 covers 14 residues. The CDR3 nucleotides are TGCAGTGCTAAGACTAGCGGTGATCACGGTGAGCAGTTCTTC. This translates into CSAKTSGDHGEQFF.

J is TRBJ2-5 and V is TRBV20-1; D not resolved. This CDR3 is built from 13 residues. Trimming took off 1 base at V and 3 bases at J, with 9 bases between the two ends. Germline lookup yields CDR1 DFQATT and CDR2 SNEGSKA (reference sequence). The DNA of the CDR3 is TGCAGTGCTAGAGTTGGGGTGGAAGAGACCCAGTACTTC. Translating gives CSARVGVEETQYF.

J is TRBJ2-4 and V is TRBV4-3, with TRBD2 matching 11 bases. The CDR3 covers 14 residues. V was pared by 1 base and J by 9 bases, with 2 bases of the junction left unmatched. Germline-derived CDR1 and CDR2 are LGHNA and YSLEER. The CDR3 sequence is CASSQGLAGTIQYF. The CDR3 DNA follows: TGCGCCAGCAGCCAAGGACTAGCGGGAACCATTCAGTACTTC.

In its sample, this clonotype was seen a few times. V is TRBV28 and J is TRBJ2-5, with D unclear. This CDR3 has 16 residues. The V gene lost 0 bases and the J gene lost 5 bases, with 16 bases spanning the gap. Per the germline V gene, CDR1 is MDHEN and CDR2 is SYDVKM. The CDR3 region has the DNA TGTGCCAGCAGTTTATGGTCACCCGGCCTTGGGGAGACCCAGTACTTC. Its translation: CASSLWSPGLGETQYF.

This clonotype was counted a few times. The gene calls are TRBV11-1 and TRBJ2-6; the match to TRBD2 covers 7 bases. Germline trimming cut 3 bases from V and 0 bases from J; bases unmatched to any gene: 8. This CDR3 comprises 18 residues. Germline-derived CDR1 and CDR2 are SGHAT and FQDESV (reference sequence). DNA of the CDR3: TGTGCCAGCAGCTTTCCGGGAGGCCCCCTCTCTGGGGCCAACGTCCTGACTTTC. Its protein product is CASSFPGGPLSGANVLTF. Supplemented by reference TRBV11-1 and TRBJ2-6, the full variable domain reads EAEVAQSPRYKITEKSQAVAFWCDPISGHATLYWYRQILGQGPELLVQFQDESVVDDSQLPKDRFSAERLKGVDSTLKIQPAELGDSAMYLCASSFPGGPLSGANVLTFGAGSRLTVL.

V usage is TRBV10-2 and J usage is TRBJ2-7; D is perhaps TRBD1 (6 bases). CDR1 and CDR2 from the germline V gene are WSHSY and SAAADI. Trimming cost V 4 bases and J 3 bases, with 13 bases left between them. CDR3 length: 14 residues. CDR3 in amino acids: CASSGADSYYEQYF. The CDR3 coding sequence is TGCGCCAGCAGTGGGGCGGACAGTTACTACGAGCAGTACTTC.

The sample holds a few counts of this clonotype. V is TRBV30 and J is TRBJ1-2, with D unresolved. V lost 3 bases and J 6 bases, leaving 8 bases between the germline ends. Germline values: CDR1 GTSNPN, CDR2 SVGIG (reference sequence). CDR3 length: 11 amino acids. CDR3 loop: CAWSGGHGYTF. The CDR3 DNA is TGTGCCTGGAGCGGTGGGCATGGCTACACCTTC.